The T cell receptor beta chain described here comes from a study of blood T cell repertoires in COVID-19. In the original processing: Cell counts per sample came from amplifying reference gene primers. Produced via immunoSEQ multiplex PCR; TCRdb's table is partial and in-frame only. The V and J calls and clone size are taken from that table; D and trimming were inferred from the DNA. The table has around 240,000 clones, roughly 83% seen once. Two negative PCRs, clearance, or symptom resolution were required of recovered Cohort 3 donors. The V gene end was trimmed by 6 bases and the J gene end by 10 bases; junction bases not matched to a gene: 12. The CDR3 extends over 16 amino acids. In germline, CDR1 is MDHEN, CDR2 SYDVKM.

Sequenced input: PBMCs or T cells enriched from blood (not recorded which). The chain uses TRBV28 and TRBJ2-1, with 13 nucleotides matching TRBD2. This TCR was sampled from a woman in her fifties or sixties who had recovered from COVID-19. CDR3 sequence: CASSLGLAGEGPEQFF. CDR3 DNA: TGTGCCAGCAGCCTCGGACTAGCGGGAGAGGGACCAGAGCAGTTCTTC.